Each of the 28 T cell receptor beta chains below was sequenced from the same sample in a study of blood T cell repertoires in COVID-19. The protocol was immunoSEQ multiplex PCR, while the TCRdb copy is restricted to in-frame clones and leaves out a portion. The table has 53,000 or so clones, roughly nine tenths seen once. Sequencing input: peripheral blood. These receptors all stem from a man aged 35-49 years with acute or convalescent COVID-19.

The chain uses TRBV28 and TRBJ2-7, with 10 bases identical to TRBD1. The CDR3 is 16 amino acids. The trim removed 6 bases at V and 4 bases at J, leaving 12 bases unmatched. Germline loops: CDR1 MDHEN, CDR2 SYDVKM. The CDR3 DNA reads TGTGCCAGCAGATCACCCTCGACAGGGGGCGTATACGAGCAGTACTTC. Encoded protein: CASRSPSTGGVYEQYF.

This chain links TRBV14 with TRBJ1-2; D gene unclear. This CDR3 comprises 14 residues. V was cut by 1 base and J by 0 bases, with 6 bases left in between. Germline V lookup: CDR1 SGHDN, CDR2 FVKESK. CDR3 DNA: TGTGCCAGCAGCCAAGTGGCCGCTAACTATGGCTACACCTTC. Protein sequence: CASSQVAANYGYTF.

The CDR3 sequence is CASSSFRTGLVMNTEAFF. DNA of the CDR3: TGTGCCAGCAGCTCCTTCCGGACAGGCTTGGTGATGAACACTGAAGCTTTCTTT. The chain uses TRBV5-6 and TRBJ1-1, with 7 bases matching TRBD1. This CDR3 is built from 18 residues. The germline gives CDR1 SGHDT, CDR2 YYEEEE. The ends lost 3 bases at V and 0 bases at J; junction bases unmatched: 14.

This rearrangement joins TRBV5-1 to TRBJ2-4; 11 nucleotides line up with TRBD2. The V gene's germline CDR1 is SGHRS and CDR2 YFSETQ. V shed 4 bases and J 2 bases; nucleotides not matched to a gene: 5. The CDR3 has 16 residues. The chain's CDR3 is CASSPGLAGTKNIQYF. The CDR3 nucleotides read TGCGCCAGCAGCCCAGGACTAGCGGGCACCAAAAACATTCAGTACTTC.

The V call is TRBV7-2, the J call TRBJ2-4; tentative D call: TRBD2 (7 bases). Deletions cut 5 bases from V and 6 bases from J, with 14 bases between. The CDR3 is 14 amino acids. Germline V lookup: CDR1 SGHTA, CDR2 FQGNSA. DNA of the CDR3: TGTGCCAGCAGCCCTCAGGGGAGGGCAAACATTCAGTACTTC. Protein: CASSPQGRANIQYF.

The gene calls are TRBV28 and TRBJ1-1; weak D call: TRBD1 (5 bases). V was shortened by 2 bases and J by 0 bases, with 13 bases between the two germline ends. This CDR3 comprises 16 residues. Germline assignment: CDR1 MDHEN and CDR2 SYDVKM. In DNA form, the CDR3 reads TGTGCCAGCAGTTTAGGCGGGGCGGGGATGAACACTGAAGCTTTCTTT. Amino acids: CASSLGGAGMNTEAFF.

The gene calls are TRBV9 and TRBJ2-5; 8 nucleotides match TRBD1. Germline CDR1 is SGDLS and CDR2 is YYNGEE. J gave up 7 bases and V 4 bases, and 9 bases lay outside the gene matches. The CDR3 runs 14 residues. CDR3 amino acids: CASSTGQGLSTQYF. In DNA, the CDR3 is TGTGCCAGCAGCACCGGACAGGGTTTATCGACCCAGTACTTC.

The V and J genes are TRBV7-6 and TRBJ2-5; 8 bases fit TRBD2. The CDR3 has 15 residues. The germline gives CDR1 SGHVS, CDR2 FNYEAQ. V lost 5 bases and J lost 2; bases outside the gene matches: 7. This CDR3 reads CASSPGLANQETQYF. The CDR3 nucleotides read TGTGCCAGCAGCCCAGGACTAGCTAATCAAGAGACCCAGTACTTC.

The J gene is TRBJ1-1, the V gene TRBV19, with 8 bases matching TRBD1. The V segment lost 2 bases and the J segment 5 bases; nucleotides outside the gene matches: 4. Germline V lookup: CDR1 LNHDA, CDR2 SQIVND (reference sequence). This CDR3 has 14 amino acids. This CDR3 is CASSIQGAETEAFF. The CDR3 DNA follows: TGTGCCAGTAGTATACAGGGGGCGGAAACTGAAGCTTTCTTT.

V usage is TRBV11-2 and J usage is TRBJ1-3, with D possibly TRBD1 on 6 matching bases. Germline CDR1 is SGHAT and CDR2 is FQNNGV. This CDR3 spans 15 amino acids. V was shortened by 4 bases and J by 4 bases, with 14 bases between the two germline ends. For the CDR3, the DNA is TGTGCCAGCAGCTCACAAACAGGGTGGGGAAACACCATATATTTT. Amino acid sequence: CASSSQTGWGNTIYF.

This rearrangement joins TRBV11-3 to TRBJ2-2; TRBD2 matches at 7 bases. Germline values: CDR1 SGHNT, CDR2 YENEEA. Trimming removed 2 bases from V and 7 bases from J; junction bases left unmatched: 10. CDR3 length equals 16 residues. Here the CDR3 reads CASSLWGGWGNGELFF. CDR3 DNA: TGTGCCAGCAGCTTATGGGGGGGGTGGGGAAACGGGGAGCTGTTTTTT.

The chain has TRBV12-3 or TRBV12-4 and TRBJ1-5; D remains unclear. V dropped 8 bases and J dropped 7 bases, with 12 bases sitting between them. This CDR3 is built from 12 residues. DNA of the CDR3: TGTGCCAGCGGACTGGCGGGACAGCCCCAGCATTTT. This encodes CASGLAGQPQHF.

This rearrangement joins TRBV3-1 (or the pseudogene TRBV3-2) to TRBJ2-7; 8 nucleotides agree with TRBD2. Germline-derived CDR1 and CDR2 are LGHDT and YNNKEL (reference sequence). The CDR3 runs to 13 residues. Trimming took 4 bases from V and 3 from J; bases not matched to a gene: 2. The CDR3 nucleotides are TGTGCCAGCAGCCGCCGGGGGGGCTACGAGCAGTACTTC. Translation gives CASSRRGGYEQYF.

V gene TRBV9 combines with J gene TRBJ1-1; no firm D call. Germline CDR1 reads SGDLS; CDR2 reads YYNGEE. The CDR3 sequence is 13 residues long. Trimming pared 0 bases from V and 12 bases from J, leaving 15 bases between. In nucleotides, the CDR3 is TGTGCCAGCAGCGTAGGACACTCTGGAGGGACTTTCTTT. It translates to CASSVGHSGGTFF.

The chain combines TRBV6-5 with TRBJ2-3, with 11 bases identical to TRBD2. The CDR3 extends over 15 amino acids. The germline gives CDR1 MNHEY, CDR2 SVGAGI. J was trimmed by 4 bases and V by 4 bases; bases with no gene match: 4. This CDR3 is CASSSRLAGSDTQYF. Written as DNA, the CDR3 is TGTGCCAGCAGTTCCCGACTAGCGGGATCAGATACGCAGTATTTT.

The V and J genes are TRBV25-1 and TRBJ1-4; perhaps TRBD1 as D (6 bases). V lost 0 bases and J 7 bases, leaving 21 bases between the germline ends. The CDR3 sequence is 18 residues long. Germline V gene lookup returns CDR1 MGHDK and CDR2 SYGVNS. CDR3 region: CASSEYKGGQGLSEKLFF. CDR3 in DNA: TGTGCCAGCAGTGAATATAAGGGGGGGCAGGGCCTGAGTGAAAAACTGTTTTTT.

The V gene is TRBV9, the J gene TRBJ1-1, with TRBD1 matching 11 bases. The V gene's germline CDR1 is SGDLS and CDR2 YYNGEE. V lost 4 bases and J lost 10; bases outside the gene matches: 6. The CDR3 sequence is 13 residues long. CDR3: CASSPGTGGGAFF. As DNA, the CDR3 is TGTGCCAGCAGCCCCGGGACAGGGGGGGGAGCTTTCTTT.

J is TRBJ2-1 and V is TRBV5-6; the D gene is possibly TRBD1 (6 bases). V lost 4 bases and J 6 bases, leaving 20 bases between the germline ends. From germline, CDR1 is SGHDT and CDR2 YYEEEE. The CDR3 is 16 residues long. The CDR3 DNA follows: TGTGCCAGCAGCGTCATCCAGGGACAAGGAACCAATGAGCAGTTCTTC. The encoded protein is CASSVIQGQGTNEQFF.

The chain joins TRBV15 to TRBJ2-3, with 7 bases aligning to TRBD1. V gave up 0 bases and J gave up 1 base; unmatched junction bases: 1. CDR3 size: 15 residues. Germline V gene lookup returns CDR1 LNHNV and CDR2 YYDKDF (reference sequence). The CDR3 nucleotides are TGTGCCACCAGCAGAGAAGGACAGGGCACAGATACGCAGTATTTT. It is translated as CATSREGQGTDTQYF.

This clone was recorded a few times. The genes are TRBV6-4 and TRBJ2-3, with a weak D call TRBD2 (7 bases). V was clipped by 0 bases and J by 0 bases, with 10 bases between them. This CDR3 has 16 amino acids. Germline V gene data show CDR1 as MRHNA and CDR2 as SNTAGT. As DNA, the CDR3 is TGTGCCAGCAGTGACTCGGGCGGGGGCAGCACAGATACGCAGTATTTT. This sequence encodes CASSDSGGGSTDTQYF.

This rearrangement joins TRBV10-3 to TRBJ1-2, with 7 positions matching TRBD1. Unmatched junction bases numbered 4, after V lost 2 bases and J lost 7 bases. CDR1 and CDR2 (germline): ENHRY, SYGVKD. The CDR3 is 13 residues long. CDR3 protein: CAISEAEGAGYTF. The CDR3 bases are TGTGCCATCAGTGAGGCTGAGGGGGCTGGCTACACCTTC.

The chain uses TRBV5-6 and TRBJ2-2; TRBD2 is a possible D gene (5 bases). From germline, CDR1 is SGHDT and CDR2 YYEEEE. The V end was cut by 4 bases, the J end by 4 bases, with 11 bases between. The CDR3 is made up of 14 amino acids. This CDR3 is CASSRGRLTGELFF. The CDR3 DNA follows: TGTGCCAGCAGCAGAGGGAGACTCACCGGGGAGCTGTTTTTT. The full variable domain, its missing parts supplied by reference TRBV5-6 and TRBJ2-2, is DAGVTQSPTHLIKTRGQQVTLRCSPKSGHDTVSWYQQALGQGPQFIFQYYEEEERQRGNFPDRFSGHQFPNYSSELNVNALLLGDSALYLCASSRGRLTGELFFGEGSRLTVL.

The chain has TRBV24-1 and TRBJ1-1; D might be TRBD1 (5 bases). V was pared by 7 bases and J by 5 bases, with 7 bases between. This CDR3 is 11 amino acids long. From germline, CDR1 is KGHDR and CDR2 SFDVKD. Here the CDR3 DNA reads TGTGCCACCAGCCAGGGTACTGAAGCTTTCTTT. Amino acids: CATSQGTEAFF.

This chain uses TRBV18 with TRBJ2-5, with 12 bases aligning to TRBD2. Germline trimming cut 6 bases from V and 2 bases from J; bases unmatched to any gene: 13. CDR3 length: 18 residues. Germline V lookup: CDR1 KGHSH, CDR2 LQKENI. The CDR3 DNA reads as TGTGCCAGCTCCATAACCGGGACTAGCGGGTTCGGGCAAGAGACCCAGTACTTC. Amino acids: CASSITGTSGFGQETQYF. Combining the CDR3 with reference TRBV18 and TRBJ2-5 gives the whole variable domain NAGVMQNPRHLVRRRGQEARLRCSPMKGHSHVYWYRQLPEEGLKFMVYLQKENIIDESGMPKERFSAEFPKEGPSILRIQQVVRGDSAAYFCASSITGTSGFGQETQYFGPGTRLLVL.

The chain combines TRBV5-1 with TRBJ2-3, with 10 bases lining up with TRBD2. The germline CDR1 and CDR2 sequences are SGHRS and YFSETQ. The CDR3 extends over 17 amino acids. V was clipped by 4 bases and J by 1 base; unmatched bases: 9. CDR3 sequence: CASSVPSGSFGTDTQYF. The CDR3 DNA sequence: TGCGCCAGCAGCGTACCTAGCGGGAGCTTTGGCACAGATACGCAGTATTTT.

This rearrangement joins TRBV10-3 to TRBJ1-4; TRBD1 agrees at 8 bases. The CDR3 is 17 residues long. Per germline, CDR1 ENHRY and CDR2 SYGVKD. V lost 7 bases, J lost 3 bases, and 13 bases stayed unmatched. This CDR3 is CAIKPGQGGFANEKLFF. CDR3 in DNA: TGTGCCATCAAACCTGGACAGGGAGGGTTTGCTAATGAAAAACTGTTTTTT.

The V gene is TRBV7-9, the J gene TRBJ2-7; perhaps TRBD1 as D (6 bases). This CDR3 spans 15 amino acids. The V and J ends lost 1 base and 2 bases respectively, with 12 bases between them. CDR1 is SEHNR and CDR2 is FQNEAQ in the germline V gene (reference sequence). CDR3 amino acids: CASSLGSTGAYEQYF. In DNA form, the CDR3 reads TGTGCCAGCAGCTTAGGATCGACAGGAGCCTACGAGCAGTACTTC.

The rearrangement uses TRBV5-1 and TRBJ1-2, with a tentative D call TRBD1 (5 bases). The CDR3 sequence is 13 residues long. Germline CDR1 is SGHRS and CDR2 is YFSETQ. V was shortened by 5 bases and J by 5 bases, with 13 bases between the two germline ends. CDR3 bases: TGCGCCAGCAGTCGGCCGGGGGGGTATGGCTACACCTTC. It encodes CASSRPGGYGYTF.